The 30 T cell receptor beta chains listed next were all sequenced from one sample in a study of vaccination effects on CD4 cells after COVID-19. These receptors have no known antigen. Sequencing followed a ViraFEST assay step that expanded antigen-specific CD4+ T cells with viral peptide pools. CD4+ T cell isolation took place after less than 13 days of culture. TCRdb keeps only in-frame clones here, not all; method: immunoSEQ multiplex PCR. The sample carries around 83,000 clones, 60% to 80% recorded once. Sequencing used CD4+ T cells from PBMCs cultured with HCoV-229E spike peptides, obtained before COVID-19 vaccination. These TCRs come from a human donor who received a COVID-19 vaccine.

The CDR3 DNA is TGCGCCAGCAGTGAGACTAGCGCCTACACAGATACGCAGTATTTT. Protein product: CASSETSAYTDTQYF. This rearrangement joins TRBV5-1 to TRBJ2-3, with 8 bases fitting TRBD2. Looked up from germline, CDR1 is SGHRS and CDR2 is YFSETQ. CDR3 size: 15 residues. V was pared by 5 bases and J by 2 bases, with 7 bases of the junction left unmatched.

V usage is TRBV3-1 (or the pseudogene TRBV3-2) and J usage is TRBJ1-1; tentative D call: TRBD1 (5 bases). The V gene's germline CDR1 is LGHDT and CDR2 YNNKEL (reference sequence). The CDR3 has 13 residues. The V end was cut by 0 bases, the J end by 11 bases, with 13 bases between. CDR3 protein: CASSQDLSRAAFF. The CDR3 coding sequence is TGTGCCAGCAGCCAAGATTTATCCAGGGCGGCTTTCTTT.

V is TRBV24-1 and J is TRBJ2-5; tentatively, D is TRBD2 (6 bases). The V end lost 3 bases, the J end lost 10 bases, and 20 bases lay between the germline ends. Looked up from germline, CDR1 is KGHDR and CDR2 is SFDVKD. This CDR3 region has 15 residues. The CDR3 protein is CATSDPRGLGEDQYF. CDR3 nucleotides: TGTGCCACCAGTGATCCCCGAGGTTTGGGGGAGGACCAGTACTTC.

The J gene is TRBJ2-5, the V gene TRBV7-2; D not resolved. The length of the CDR3 is 14 residues. Germline CDR1 reads SGHTA; CDR2 reads FQGNSA. Trimming pared 2 bases from V and 4 bases from J, leaving 11 bases between. The CDR3 sequence is CASSLRAGAETQYF. For the CDR3, the DNA is TGTGCCAGCAGCTTACGTGCAGGTGCAGAGACCCAGTACTTC.

This chain uses TRBV3-1 (or the pseudogene TRBV3-2) with TRBJ2-3; possibly TRBD2 for D (7 bases). Trimming cost V 6 bases and J 2 bases, with 12 bases left between them. Germline loops: CDR1 LGHDT, CDR2 YNNKEL (reference sequence). The CDR3 is 14 residues long. CDR3 in amino acids: CASRPGGTTDTQYF. CDR3 bases: TGTGCCAGCAGGCCGGGGGGCACCACAGATACGCAGTATTTT.

The rearrangement links TRBV29-1 to TRBJ2-3; 8 bases fit TRBD1. In germline, CDR1 is SQVTM, CDR2 ANQGSEA. This CDR3 contains 16 residues. J lost 2 bases, V lost 8 bases, and 15 bases had no gene match. In nucleotides, the CDR3 is TGCAGCCATTCGGATGGACAGGGAATATTCACAGATACGCAGTATTTT. It yields the protein CSHSDGQGIFTDTQYF.

This sequence joins TRBV19 and TRBJ1-1; D remains unclear. Germline CDR1 reads LNHDA; CDR2 reads SQIVND (reference sequence). The CDR3 totals 15 residues. V was cut by 1 base and J by 0 bases, with 9 bases left in between. The DNA for the CDR3 is TGTGCCAGTAGTATAGTCGGACGGTTGAACACTGAAGCTTTCTTT. Protein sequence: CASSIVGRLNTEAFF.

V and J are TRBV5-4 and TRBJ2-2; possible D gene TRBD1, 8 bases. Trimming shortened V by 0 bases and J by 7 bases, and 13 bases separated the two germline ends. This CDR3 is 15 amino acids long. The germline CDR1 and CDR2 sequences are SGHNT and YYREEE (reference sequence). The CDR3 spells CASSLDRGTIGELFF. DNA of the CDR3: TGTGCCAGCAGCTTGGACAGGGGGACTATCGGGGAGCTGTTTTTT.

The chain links TRBV12-3 or TRBV12-4 to TRBJ1-1; D not resolved. CDR3 length: 13 amino acids. V lost 3 bases, J lost 5 bases, and 10 bases lay in between. In nucleotides, the CDR3 is TGTGCCAGCAGTTTTGCCCCGAGGACTGAAGCTTTCTTT. Amino acid sequence: CASSFAPRTEAFF.

The chain combines TRBV6-2 or TRBV6-3 with TRBJ2-7; 9 bases align to TRBD2. Trimming removed 2 bases from V and 2 bases from J; junction bases left unmatched: 13. The V gene's germline CDR1 is MNHEY and CDR2 SVGEGT. The CDR3 covers 18 residues. CDR3 amino acids: CASSYDRRRLADTYEQYV. CDR3 sequence (DNA): TGTGCCAGCAGTTACGACCGAAGACGACTAGCGGACACCTACGAGCAGTACGTC.

The chain combines TRBV19 with TRBJ2-3, with 7 bases lining up with TRBD2. V shed 5 bases and J 1 base; nucleotides not matched to a gene: 18. Germline CDR1 is LNHDA and CDR2 is SQIVND (reference sequence). The CDR3 loop spans 19 amino acids. The CDR3 DNA follows: TGTGCCAGTAGTCCCCACAACATGCCTAGCGGAAGCCGCACAGATACGCAGTATTTT. As protein: CASSPHNMPSGSRTDTQYF.

The V gene is TRBV20-1, the J gene TRBJ1-6, with D unresolved. This CDR3 spans 11 amino acids. V gave up 2 bases and J gave up 14 bases, with 10 bases separating them. Germline loops: CDR1 DFQATT, CDR2 SNEGSKA (reference sequence). The CDR3 protein is CSARLSSALHF. The CDR3 coding sequence is TGCAGTGCTAGACTAAGTAGTGCCCTCCACTTT.

The J gene is TRBJ2-3, the V gene TRBV10-3; D gene uncertain. The CDR3 extends over 14 amino acids. Trimming pared 4 bases from V and 1 base from J, leaving 9 bases between. Per the germline V gene, CDR1 is ENHRY and CDR2 is SYGVKD. CDR3 in DNA: TGTGCCATCAGTGGGAACACGCGCACAGATACGCAGTATTTT. Its protein is CAISGNTRTDTQYF.

The chain joins TRBV29-1 to TRBJ2-1; TRBD2 aligns across 8 bases. Unmatched junction bases numbered 6, after V lost 7 bases and J lost 1 base. The CDR3 spans 14 residues. Germline V gene lookup returns CDR1 SQVTM and CDR2 ANQGSEA. The CDR3 reads CSAMTSDSYNEQFF. The CDR3 DNA sequence: TGCAGCGCTATGACTAGCGATTCCTACAATGAGCAGTTCTTC.

This clone was observed a single time. The V call is TRBV28, the J call TRBJ1-6; no clear D gene. The CDR3 is 14 residues long. Germline V gene lookup returns CDR1 MDHEN and CDR2 SYDVKM. V gave up 4 bases and J gave up 10 bases, with 14 bases separating them. CDR3 coding DNA: TGTGCCAGCAGTTCTACAGTAACCCAATCACCCCTCCACTTT. Its translation: CASSSTVTQSPLHF.

J is TRBJ1-5 and V is TRBV19; 8 bases are shared with TRBD1. This CDR3 is 17 amino acids long. J lost 4 bases, V lost 7 bases, and 15 bases had no gene match. Per the germline V gene, CDR1 is LNHDA and CDR2 is SQIVND (reference sequence). The CDR3 region is CASKGQGYLVANQPQHF. The CDR3 DNA is TGTGCCAGTAAAGGACAGGGCTACTTAGTTGCTAATCAGCCCCAGCATTTT.

The V call is TRBV5-1, the J call TRBJ2-3, with no clear D. The V gene lost 0 bases and the J gene lost 6 bases, with 11 bases spanning the gap. Germline lookup yields CDR1 SGHRS and CDR2 YFSETQ. This CDR3 region has 14 residues. CDR3 sequence reads: CASSLGIVSDTQYF. CDR3 DNA sequence: TGCGCCAGCAGCTTGGGTATAGTCTCCGATACGCAGTATTTT.

The rearrangement uses TRBV5-1 and TRBJ2-3, with 8 bases fitting TRBD1. CDR3 length: 17 amino acids. With 0 bases clipped from V and 4 bases from J, the junction kept 10 bases outside the gene matches. Germline values: CDR1 SGHRS, CDR2 YFSETQ. The CDR3 is CASSLAVMQGAPDTQYF. CDR3 bases: TGCGCCAGCAGCTTGGCCGTAATGCAGGGGGCTCCAGATACGCAGTATTTT.

For the CDR3, the DNA is TGTGCCAGCAGCCCCGGGGGGGCCGCAGATACGCAGTATTTT. Amino acid sequence: CASSPGGAADTQYF. V is TRBV7-2 and J is TRBJ2-3; 8 bases agree with TRBD2. CDR3 length equals 14 residues. Trimming removed 5 bases from V and 4 bases from J; junction bases left unmatched: 5. CDR1 SGHTA and CDR2 FQGNSA come from the germline V gene. Looking up the rest from reference TRBV7-2 and TRBJ2-3 gives the full variable domain: GAGVSQSPSNKVTEKGKDVELRCDPISGHTALYWYRQSLGQGLEFLIYFQGNSAPDKSGLPSDRFSAERTGGSVSTLTIQRTQQEDSAVYLCASSPGGAADTQYFGPGTRLTVL.

A remark on this clone: The sample contains more than one DNA sequence encoding this CDR3. The chain joins TRBV11-2 to TRBJ2-2; D assignment may be TRBD1 or TRBD2 (5 bases each). From germline, CDR1 is SGHAT and CDR2 FQNNGV. The CDR3 sequence is 17 residues long. V lost 4 bases to trimming and J lost 6 bases, with 21 bases between them. The CDR3 here is CASSSSGTLPRAGELFF. The CDR3 nucleotides are TGTGCCAGCAGCTCATCCGGGACCCTACCACGCGCCGGGGAGCTGTTTTTT.

The J gene is TRBJ2-1, the V gene TRBV10-2, with TRBD1 identical over 9 bases. Germline CDR1 is WSHSY and CDR2 is SAAADI. With 0 bases clipped from V and 7 bases from J, the junction kept 7 bases outside the gene matches. The CDR3 covers 16 residues. DNA of the CDR3: TGCGCCAGCAGTGAGTCGGGACAGGGATGGAGGAATGAGCAGTTCTTC. Translation: CASSESGQGWRNEQFF.

This chain connects TRBV7-2 to TRBJ2-3; D not certain. This CDR3 comprises 14 residues. CDR1 and CDR2 (germline): SGHTA, FQGNSA. The V gene lost 4 bases and the J gene lost 0 bases, with 8 bases spanning the gap. This CDR3 is CASSSTTSTDTQYF. Here the CDR3 DNA reads TGTGCCAGCAGCTCCACAACTAGCACAGATACGCAGTATTTT. The complete variable domain, with remaining parts taken from reference TRBV7-2 and TRBJ2-3, reads GAGVSQSPSNKVTEKGKDVELRCDPISGHTALYWYRQSLGQGLEFLIYFQGNSAPDKSGLPSDRFSAERTGGSVSTLTIQRTQQEDSAVYLCASSSTTSTDTQYFGPGTRLTVL.

The chain has TRBV11-3 and TRBJ2-3; possibly TRBD2 for D (5 bases). The CDR3 runs 13 residues. Deletions cut 0 bases from V and 5 bases from J, with 6 bases between. Germline V CDR1 and CDR2: SGHNT, YENEEA. The CDR3 reads CASSLEGRDTQYF. The CDR3 DNA is TGTGCCAGCAGCTTAGAAGGGAGAGATACGCAGTATTTT.

As to this clone: Other DNA sequences in the same sample also yield this CDR3. V usage is TRBV3-1 (or the pseudogene TRBV3-2) and J usage is TRBJ2-5; D gene uncertain. The CDR3 spans 12 residues. V was shortened by 2 bases and J by 2 bases, with 3 bases between the two germline ends. Germline loops: CDR1 LGHDT, CDR2 YNNKEL (reference sequence). The CDR3 nucleotides read TGTGCCAGCAGCCAAAATCAAGAGACCCAGTACTTC. Translation: CASSQNQETQYF.

This clone was detected a few times. This chain connects TRBV12-3 or TRBV12-4 to TRBJ1-2; 7 nucleotides line up with TRBD1. V shed 7 bases and J 5 bases; nucleotides not matched to a gene: 7. The CDR3 has 13 residues. The CDR3 nucleotides are TGTGCCAGCACCGCGACAGGGTTATATGGCTACACCTTC. It codes for CASTATGLYGYTF.

This clone was seen more than once but under ten times. The V and J genes are TRBV7-2 and TRBJ2-5, with D unresolved. The CDR3 is 15 amino acids. The germline V gene encodes CDR1 SGHTA and CDR2 FQGNSA. With 4 bases removed from V and 6 bases from J, the gap between germline ends came to 18 bases. The CDR3 DNA reads as TGTGCCAGCAGCTCGAGTTCATCATGGGAAAAGACCCAGTACTTC. Translation: CASSSSSSWEKTQYF.

In DNA form, the CDR3 reads TGTGCCAGCTCACCTATGCTGGGGGACAAGGGACGCTATGGCTACACCTTC. Its translation is CASSPMLGDKGRYGYTF. The chain has TRBV18 and TRBJ1-2, with D possibly being TRBD1 (6 bases). This CDR3 has 17 residues. Germline values: CDR1 KGHSH, CDR2 LQKENI. V was pared by 3 bases and J by 4 bases, with 21 bases between.

The chain carries TRBV28 and TRBJ2-3, with D tentatively TRBD1 (5 bases). Between the trimmed V and J ends, which lost 6 bases and 1 base, there was a span of 17 bases. In germline, CDR1 is MDHEN, CDR2 SYDVKM. The CDR3 runs 16 residues. The CDR3 spells CASRTSLGAGTDTQYF. The CDR3 DNA reads TGTGCCAGCAGGACCTCTCTAGGGGCGGGCACAGATACGCAGTATTTT.

This rearrangement joins TRBV5-1 to TRBJ2-5; 9 positions match TRBD1. The V gene's germline CDR1 is SGHRS and CDR2 YFSETQ. V shed 3 bases, J shed 4 bases, and the junction held 7 bases outside the gene matches. CDR3 size: 15 residues. The CDR3 DNA follows: TGCGCCAGCAGCTCCGACAGGGGGTCAAGAGAGACCCAGTACTTC. Residues: CASSSDRGSRETQYF.

The J gene is TRBJ2-1, the V gene TRBV7-2; 7 bases align to TRBD1. Germline CDR1 is SGHTA and CDR2 is FQGNSA. The V gene end was trimmed by 5 bases and the J gene end by 12 bases; junction bases not matched to a gene: 16. The CDR3 sequence is 15 residues long. CDR3 sequence reads: CASSPSGQNQRRQFF. In DNA, the CDR3 is TGTGCCAGCAGCCCCTCGGGACAGAACCAGCGAAGGCAGTTCTTC.